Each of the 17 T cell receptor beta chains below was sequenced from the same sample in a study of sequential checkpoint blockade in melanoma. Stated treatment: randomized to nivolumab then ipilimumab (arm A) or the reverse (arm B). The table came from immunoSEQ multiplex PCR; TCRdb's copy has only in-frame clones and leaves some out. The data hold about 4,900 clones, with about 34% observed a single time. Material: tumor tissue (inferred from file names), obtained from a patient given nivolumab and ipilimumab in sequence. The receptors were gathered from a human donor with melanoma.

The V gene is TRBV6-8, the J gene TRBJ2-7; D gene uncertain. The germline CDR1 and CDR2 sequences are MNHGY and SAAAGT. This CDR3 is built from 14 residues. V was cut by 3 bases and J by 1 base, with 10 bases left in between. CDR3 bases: TGTGCCAGCAGTTATGCAGGCCGTTCCTACGAGCAGTACTTC. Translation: CASSYAGRSYEQYF.

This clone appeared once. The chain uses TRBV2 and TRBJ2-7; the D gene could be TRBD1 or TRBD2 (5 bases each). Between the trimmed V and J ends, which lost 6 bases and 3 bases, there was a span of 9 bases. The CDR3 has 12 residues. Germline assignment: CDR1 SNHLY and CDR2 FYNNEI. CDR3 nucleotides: TGTGCCAGCAGCAGGGACGGCTACGAGCAGTACTTC. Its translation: CASSRDGYEQYF.

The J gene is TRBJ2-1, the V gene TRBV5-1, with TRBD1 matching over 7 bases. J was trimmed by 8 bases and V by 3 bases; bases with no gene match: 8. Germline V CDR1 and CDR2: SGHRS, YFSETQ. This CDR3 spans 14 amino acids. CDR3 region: CASSYLDRRDEQFF. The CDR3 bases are TGCGCCAGCAGCTACCTGGACAGGCGGGATGAGCAGTTCTTC.

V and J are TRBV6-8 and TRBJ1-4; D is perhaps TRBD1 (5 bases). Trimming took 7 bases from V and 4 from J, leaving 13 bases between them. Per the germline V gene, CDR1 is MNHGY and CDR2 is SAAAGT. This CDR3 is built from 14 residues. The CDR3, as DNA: TGTGCCAGCAAAACGGGGACGATTAATGAAAAACTGTTTTTT. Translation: CASKTGTINEKLFF.

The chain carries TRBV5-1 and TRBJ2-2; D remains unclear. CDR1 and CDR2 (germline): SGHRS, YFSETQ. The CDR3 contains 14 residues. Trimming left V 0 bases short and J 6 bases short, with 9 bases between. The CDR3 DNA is TGCGCCAGCAGCTTGGCTGGAAGGCCCGGGGAGCTGTTTTTT. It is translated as CASSLAGRPGELFF.

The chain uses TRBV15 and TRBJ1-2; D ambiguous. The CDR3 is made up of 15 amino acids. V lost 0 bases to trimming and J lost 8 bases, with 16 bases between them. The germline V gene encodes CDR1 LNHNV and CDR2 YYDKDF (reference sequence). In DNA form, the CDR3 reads TGTGCCACCAGCAGAGATTTCGCGTCGGGGAAGGGCTACACCTTC. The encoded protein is CATSRDFASGKGYTF.

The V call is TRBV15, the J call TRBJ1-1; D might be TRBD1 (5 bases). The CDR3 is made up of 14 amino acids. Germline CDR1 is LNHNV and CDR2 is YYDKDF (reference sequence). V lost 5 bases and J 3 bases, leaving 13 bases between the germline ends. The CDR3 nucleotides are TGTGCCACCAGCGAACCTGTAGGGGACACTGAAGCTTTCTTT. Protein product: CATSEPVGDTEAFF.

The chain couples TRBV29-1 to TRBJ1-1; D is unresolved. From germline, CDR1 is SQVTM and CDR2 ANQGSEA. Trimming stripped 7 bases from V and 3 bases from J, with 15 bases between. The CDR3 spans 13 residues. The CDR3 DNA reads TGCAGCGCAGCACTCCCCCGGGACACTGAAGCTTTCTTT. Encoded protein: CSAALPRDTEAFF.

Here the CDR3 reads CASSLGGTTGDEQYF. The DNA for the CDR3 is TGTGCCAGCAGCTTGGGCGGGACGACCGGGGACGAGCAGTACTTC. The V gene is TRBV7-6, the J gene TRBJ2-7, with D possibly being TRBD2 (6 bases). The germline gives CDR1 SGHVS, CDR2 FNYEAQ. The CDR3 totals 15 residues. Trimming shortened V by 3 bases and J by 5 bases, and 17 bases separated the two germline ends.

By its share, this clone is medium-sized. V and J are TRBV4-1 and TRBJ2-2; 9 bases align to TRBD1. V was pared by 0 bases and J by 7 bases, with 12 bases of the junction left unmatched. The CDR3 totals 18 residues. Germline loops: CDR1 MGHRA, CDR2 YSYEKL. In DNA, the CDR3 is TGCGCCAGCAGCCAAGAATTCAGGGGACAGGGTGGAAACGGGGAGCTGTTTTTT. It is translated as CASSQEFRGQGGNGELFF.

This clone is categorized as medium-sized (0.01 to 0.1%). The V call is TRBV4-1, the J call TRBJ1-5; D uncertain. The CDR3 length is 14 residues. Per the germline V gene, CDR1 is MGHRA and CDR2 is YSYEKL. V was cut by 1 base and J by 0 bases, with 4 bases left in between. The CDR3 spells CASSQGPSNQPQHF. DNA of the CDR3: TGCGCCAGCAGCCAAGGCCCTAGCAATCAGCCCCAGCATTTT.

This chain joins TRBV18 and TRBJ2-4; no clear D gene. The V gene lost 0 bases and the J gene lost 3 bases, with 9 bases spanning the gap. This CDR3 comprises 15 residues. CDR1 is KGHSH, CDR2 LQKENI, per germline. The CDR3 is CASSPPGNSKNIQYF. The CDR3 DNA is TGTGCCAGCTCACCACCGGGCAATAGCAAAAACATTCAGTACTTC.

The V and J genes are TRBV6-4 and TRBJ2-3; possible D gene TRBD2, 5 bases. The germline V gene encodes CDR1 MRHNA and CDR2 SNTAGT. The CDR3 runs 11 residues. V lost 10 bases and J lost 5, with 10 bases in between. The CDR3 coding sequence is TGTGCCATCGGACGGGGAGATACGCAGTATTTT. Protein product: CAIGRGDTQYF.

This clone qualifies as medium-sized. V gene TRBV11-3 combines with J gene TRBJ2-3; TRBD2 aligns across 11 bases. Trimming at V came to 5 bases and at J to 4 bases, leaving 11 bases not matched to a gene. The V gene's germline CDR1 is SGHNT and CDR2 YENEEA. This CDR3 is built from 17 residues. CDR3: CASSTPRVAGGPDTQYF. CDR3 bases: TGTGCCAGCAGCACCCCGAGGGTAGCGGGGGGGCCAGATACGCAGTATTTT.

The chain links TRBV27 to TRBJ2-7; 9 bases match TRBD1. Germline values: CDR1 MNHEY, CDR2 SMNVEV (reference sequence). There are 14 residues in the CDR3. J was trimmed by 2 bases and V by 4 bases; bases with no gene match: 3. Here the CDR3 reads CASSSDRGPYEQYF. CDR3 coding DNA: TGTGCCAGCAGTTCGGACAGGGGTCCCTACGAGCAGTACTTC.

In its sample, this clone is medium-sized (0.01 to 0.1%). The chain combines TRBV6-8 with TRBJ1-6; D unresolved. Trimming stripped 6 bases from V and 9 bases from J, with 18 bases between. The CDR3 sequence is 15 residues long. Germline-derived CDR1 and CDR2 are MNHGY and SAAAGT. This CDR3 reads CASRPGSGVGSPLHF. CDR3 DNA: TGTGCCAGCAGACCGGGGTCGGGAGTGGGTTCACCCCTCCACTTT.

CDR3 in amino acids: CASSISWTGEGYTF. In DNA, the CDR3 is TGTGCCAGTAGTATCTCCTGGACAGGAGAGGGCTACACCTTC. This chain links TRBV19 with TRBJ1-2, with 7 bases lining up with TRBD1. The J segment lost 8 bases and the V segment lost 3 bases, leaving 9 bases of the junction unmatched. This CDR3 comprises 14 residues. The germline gives CDR1 LNHDA, CDR2 SQIVND (reference sequence).